This entry describes one T cell receptor (beta chain). Authors' analysis steps: Amplified reference gene primers provided the basis for estimating nucleated cell counts. The data were produced by immunoSEQ multiplex PCR, yet TCRdb's version contains in-frame clones alone and is incomplete. V and J calls and clone size are those listed in that table; D and trimming were worked out from the DNA. This sample yields around 420,000 clones, of which 70% to 90% are seen a single time; 2% to 2.5% belongs to the top ten. These data are taken from a study of blood T cell repertoires in COVID-19. Overall study context: COVID-19 samples from acute and convalescent phases originated in the United States, Italy and Spain.

Participant ages covered 18 to 89 years across 24 US areas. Donors were grouped by their self-reported clinical history. The CDR3 has 14 residues. CDR1 is MNHEY and CDR2 is SVGAGI in the germline V gene. The V end was cut by 5 bases, the J end by 8 bases, with 18 bases between. Material: PBMCs or T cells enriched from blood (not recorded which). V gene TRBV6-5 combines with J gene TRBJ2-5; D may be TRBD2 (5 bases). The sequence came from a woman aged 40 to 49 with acute COVID-19. The CDR3 loop reads CASSKLEHKRTQYF. CDR3 in DNA: TGTGCCAGCAGTAAACTAGAGCACAAGAGAACCCAGTACTTC.